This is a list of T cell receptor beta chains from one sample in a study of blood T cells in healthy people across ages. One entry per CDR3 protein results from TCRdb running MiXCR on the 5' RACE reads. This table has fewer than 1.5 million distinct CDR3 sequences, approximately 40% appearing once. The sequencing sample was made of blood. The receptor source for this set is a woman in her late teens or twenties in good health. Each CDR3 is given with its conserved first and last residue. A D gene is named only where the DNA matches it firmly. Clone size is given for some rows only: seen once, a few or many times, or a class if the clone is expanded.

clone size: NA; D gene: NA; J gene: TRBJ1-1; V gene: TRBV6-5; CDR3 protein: CASRGSSTEAFF; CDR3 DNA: TGTGCCAGCAGGGGGTCCAGCACTGAAGCTTTCTTT
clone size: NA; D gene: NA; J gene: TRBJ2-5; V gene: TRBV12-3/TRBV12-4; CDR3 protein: CASSPLGWTLETQYF; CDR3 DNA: TGTGCCAGCAGTCCTCTCGGGTGGACTCTAGAGACCCAGTACTTC
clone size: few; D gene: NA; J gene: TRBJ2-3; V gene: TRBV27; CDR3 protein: CASSLGGGAIDTQYF; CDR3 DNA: TGTGCCAGCAGTTTAGGGGGGGGGGCCATAGATACGCAGTATTTT
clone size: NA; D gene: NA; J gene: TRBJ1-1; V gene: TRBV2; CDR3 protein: CASTKGGLNTEAFF; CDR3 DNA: TGTGCCAGCACCAAGGGGGGGTTGAACACTGAAGCTTTCTTT
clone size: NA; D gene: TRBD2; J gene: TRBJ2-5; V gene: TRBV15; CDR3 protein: CATSRDPGGYETQYF; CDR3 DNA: TGTGCCACCAGCAGAGACCCCGGGGGGTACGAGACCCAGTACTTC
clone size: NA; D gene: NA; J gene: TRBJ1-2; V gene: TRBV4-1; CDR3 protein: CASSGRGHRDYGYTF; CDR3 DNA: TGCGCCAGCTCCGGCCGGGGGCATCGGGACTATGGCTACACCTTC
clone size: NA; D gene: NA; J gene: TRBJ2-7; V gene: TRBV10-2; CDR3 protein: CASSESDWVYF; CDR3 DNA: TGCGCCAGCAGTGAGTCTGACTGGGTGTACTTC
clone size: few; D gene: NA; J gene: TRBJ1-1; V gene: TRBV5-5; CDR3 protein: CASSQTVLDTEAFF; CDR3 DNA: TGTGCCAGCAGCCAGACAGTTTTGGACACTGAAGCTTTCTTT
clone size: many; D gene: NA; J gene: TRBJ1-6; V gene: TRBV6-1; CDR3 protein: CASSEALLIPATRSSPLHF; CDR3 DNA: TGTGCCAGCAGTGAAGCGCTTCTAATCCCGGCCACCCGTTCGTCACCCCTCCACTTT
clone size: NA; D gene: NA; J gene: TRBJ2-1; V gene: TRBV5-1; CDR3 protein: CASSGGTVRNEQFF; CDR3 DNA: TGCGCCAGCAGCGGCGGGACAGTGCGCAATGAGCAGTTCTTC
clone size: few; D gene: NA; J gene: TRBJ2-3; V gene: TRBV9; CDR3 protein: CASSPGKLVTTDTQYF; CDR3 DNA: TGTGCCAGCAGCCCCGGGAAGCTCGTTACCACAGATACGCAGTATTTT
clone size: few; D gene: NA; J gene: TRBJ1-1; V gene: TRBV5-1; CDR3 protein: CASRRAGWTEAFF; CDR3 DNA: TGCGCCAGCCGTCGGGCAGGGTGGACTGAAGCTTTCTTT
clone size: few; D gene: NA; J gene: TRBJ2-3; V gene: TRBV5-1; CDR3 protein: CASSFEPTDTQYF; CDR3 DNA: TGCGCCAGCAGCTTCGAGCCCACAGATACGCAGTATTTT
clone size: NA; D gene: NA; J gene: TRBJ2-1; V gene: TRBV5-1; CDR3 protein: CASSLKLGYNEQFF; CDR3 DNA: TGCGCCAGCAGCTTGAAGTTGGGGTACAATGAGCAGTTCTTC
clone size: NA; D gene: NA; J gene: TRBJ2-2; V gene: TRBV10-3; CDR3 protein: CAISVIPRDGELFF; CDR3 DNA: TGTGCCATCAGTGTGATCCCTAGAGACGGGGAGCTGTTTTTT
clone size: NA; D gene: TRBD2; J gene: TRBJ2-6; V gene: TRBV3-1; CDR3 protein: CASTGTSGGPSGANVLTF; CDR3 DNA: TGTGCCAGCACCGGGACTAGCGGGGGACCCTCTGGGGCCAACGTCCTGACTTTC
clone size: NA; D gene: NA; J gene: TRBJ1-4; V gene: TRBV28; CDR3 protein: CASSLSGGAATNEKLFF; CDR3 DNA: TGTGCCAGCAGTCTCTCTGGTGGGGCTGCAACTAATGAAAAACTGTTTTTT
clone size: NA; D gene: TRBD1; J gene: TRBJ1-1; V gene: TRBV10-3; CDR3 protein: CAIAGTGGTEAFF; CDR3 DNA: TGTGCCATAGCCGGGACAGGGGGCACTGAAGCTTTCTTT
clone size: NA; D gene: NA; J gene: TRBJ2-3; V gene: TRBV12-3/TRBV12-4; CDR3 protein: CASSAREDMQYF; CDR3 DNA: TGTGCCAGCAGTGCCAGGGAAGATATGCAGTATTTT
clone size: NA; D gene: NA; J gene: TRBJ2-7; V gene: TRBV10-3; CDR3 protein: CAISGQQGSYEQYF; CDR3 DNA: TGTGCCATCAGTGGCCAGCAGGGATCCTACGAGCAGTACTTC
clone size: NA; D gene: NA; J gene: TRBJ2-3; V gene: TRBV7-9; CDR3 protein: CASSLGAASADTQYF; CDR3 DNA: TGTGCCAGCAGCTTAGGGGCCGCCAGCGCAGATACGCAGTATTTT
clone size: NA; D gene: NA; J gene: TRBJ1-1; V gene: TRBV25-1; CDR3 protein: CPRGRGTEAFF; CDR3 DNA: TGTCCCAGGGGAAGGGGCACTGAAGCTTTCTTT
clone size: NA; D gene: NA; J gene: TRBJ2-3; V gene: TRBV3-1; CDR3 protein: CASRTAAGWGGNTQYF; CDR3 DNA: TGTGCCAGCAGAACGGCGGCGGGATGGGGAGGAAATACGCAGTATTTT
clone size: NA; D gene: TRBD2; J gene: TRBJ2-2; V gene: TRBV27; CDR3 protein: CASQGLAVTGELFF; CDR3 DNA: TGTGCCAGCCAAGGACTAGCGGTGACCGGGGAGCTGTTTTTT
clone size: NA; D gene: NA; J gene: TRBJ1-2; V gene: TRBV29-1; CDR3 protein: CSAGRGANGYTF; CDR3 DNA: TGCAGCGCTGGCCGGGGGGCAAATGGCTACACCTTC
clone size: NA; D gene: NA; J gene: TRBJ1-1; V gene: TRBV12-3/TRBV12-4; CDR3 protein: CASSTGDLRGSEAFF; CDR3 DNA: TGTGCCAGCAGTACGGGGGACCTCCGGGGTTCTGAAGCTTTCTTT